The 20 T cell receptor beta chains below all came from one sample that was sequenced in a study of T cell repertoires in cytomegalovirus infection. In TCRdb, the reads were re-called with MiXCR into one record per CDR3 protein. Of roughly 230,000 distinct CDR3 sequences listed, over 20% are singletons. Sequenced: CD8+ T cells from PBMCs. These receptor sequences come from a human donor in good health (CMV status not recorded). Some clones in this sample may be carry-over from other donors' samples.

The rearrangement joins TRBV14 to TRBJ1-2, with TRBD1 as a possible D gene (5 bases). CDR1 is SGHDN, CDR2 FVKESK, per germline. Trimming shortened V by 4 bases and J by 5 bases, and 20 bases separated the two germline ends. This CDR3 contains 16 residues. Here the CDR3 DNA reads TGTGCCAGCAGCCCCCTAGGTAGGGGCGCGGGGTATGGCTACACCTTC. It codes for CASSPLGRGAGYGYTF. The whole variable domain, filled in from reference TRBV14 and TRBJ1-2, reads EAGVTQFPSHSVIEKGQTVTLRCDPISGHDNLYWYRRVMGKEIKFLLHFVKESKQDESGMPNNRFLAERTGGTYSTLKVQPAELEDSGVYFCASSPLGRGAGYGYTFGSGTRLTVV.

In this sample, this clonotype turned up many times. The rearrangement links TRBV12-3 or TRBV12-4 to TRBJ2-5; D might be TRBD2 (5 bases). With 3 bases removed from V and 3 bases from J, the gap between germline ends came to 11 bases. The CDR3 runs to 14 residues. The CDR3 reads CASSLLLDKETQYF. The CDR3 DNA follows: TGTGCCAGCAGTTTGCTACTAGATAAAGAGACCCAGTACTTC.

This clonotype appeared many times. The rearrangement links TRBV28 to TRBJ1-5; tentatively, D is TRBD1 (5 bases). The CDR3 covers 14 residues. Germline CDR1 MDHEN, CDR2 SYDVKM. The V end was cut by 2 bases, the J end by 7 bases, with 12 bases between. The DNA of the CDR3 is TGTGCCAGCAGTTTAGGACAATTCGGGCAGCCCCAGCATTTT. Translation gives CASSLGQFGQPQHF. The full variable domain, completed using reference TRBV28 and TRBJ1-5, is DVKVTQSSRYLVKRTGEKVFLECVQDMDHENMFWYRQDPGLGLRLIYFSYDVKMKEKGDIPEGYSVSREKKERFSLILESASTNQTSMYLCASSLGQFGQPQHFGDGTRLSIL.

The chain links TRBV6-2 or TRBV6-3 to TRBJ2-7; D is possibly TRBD1 or TRBD2 (5 bases each). This CDR3 is built from 13 residues. Trimming shortened V by 5 bases and J by 3 bases, and 11 bases separated the two germline ends. Germline-derived CDR1 and CDR2 are MNHEY and SVGEGT. Here the CDR3 reads CASSLRDGYEQYF. As DNA, the CDR3 is TGTGCCAGCAGTCTCCGGGACGGCTACGAGCAGTACTTC.

This clonotype has ten or more counts. The chain carries TRBV28 and TRBJ1-2, with 9 bases lining up with TRBD1. Trimming took 6 bases from V and 7 from J; bases not matched to a gene: 0. CDR1 MDHEN and CDR2 SYDVKM come from the germline V gene. This CDR3 comprises 11 residues. CDR3 DNA sequence: TGTGCCAGCAGGGACAGGGGTGGCTACACCTTC. Amino acid sequence: CASRDRGGYTF.

This clonotype came up a few times. The chain has TRBV28 and TRBJ2-3, with D hard to call. The CDR3 spans 12 residues. CDR1 is MDHEN, CDR2 SYDVKM, per germline. The V gene lost 5 bases and the J gene lost 5 bases, with 8 bases spanning the gap. The CDR3 spells CASSTIQDTQYF. CDR3 bases: TGTGCCAGCAGTACCATACAAGATACGCAGTATTTT.

There are a few counts of this clonotype. The chain links TRBV7-8 to TRBJ2-7, with a weak D call TRBD1 (5 bases). Germline values: CDR1 SGHVS, CDR2 FQNEAQ. The CDR3 has 14 residues. Trimming left V 7 bases short and J 4 bases short, with 17 bases between. The CDR3 DNA follows: TGTGCCAGCACCCTTAGAAGCAGGGCTTACGAGCAGTACTTC. Translation gives CASTLRSRAYEQYF. The full variable domain, with the rest looked up from reference TRBV7-8 and TRBJ2-7, is GAGVSQSPRYKVAKRGQDVALRCDPISGHVSLFWYQQALGQGPEFLTYFQNEAQLDKSGLPSDRFFAERPEGSVSTLKIQRTQQEDSAVYLCASTLRSRAYEQYFGPGTRLTVT.

This clonotype was counted at least ten times. This rearrangement joins TRBV7-2 to TRBJ2-7; D is unclear. Trimming removed 3 bases at V and 6 bases at J, with 12 bases between. Germline V gene sequence: CDR1 SGHTA, CDR2 FQGNSA. The CDR3 spans 13 residues. CDR3 protein: CASSFGRQGEQYF. The CDR3 bases are TGTGCCAGCAGCTTCGGCAGGCAAGGCGAGCAGTACTTC.

The V call is TRBV20-1, the J call TRBJ2-2; TRBD1 might be the D (5 bases). Germline V gene data show CDR1 as DFQATT and CDR2 as SNEGSKA (reference sequence). Trimming took 4 bases from V and 5 from J, leaving 8 bases between them. The CDR3 is 12 amino acids. The CDR3 DNA sequence: TGCAGTGCTAAACCAGGGACCGGGGAGCTGTTTTTT. Translation gives CSAKPGTGELFF.

This clonotype was detected only a few times. V usage is TRBV28 and J usage is TRBJ2-1, with D maybe TRBD2 (6 bases). The ends were cut back, 4 bases at V and 4 bases at J, with 20 bases in the middle. The germline gives CDR1 MDHEN, CDR2 SYDVKM. CDR3 length: 17 amino acids. This chain's CDR3 is CASSSTLGGEAYNEQFF. CDR3 nucleotide sequence: TGTGCCAGCAGTTCCACCCTGGGCGGGGAGGCGTACAATGAGCAGTTCTTC.

This clonotype was seen a handful of times. V gene TRBV19 combines with J gene TRBJ2-7; 8 positions match TRBD2. The junction had 2 bases not matched to a gene; V was cut back by 4 bases and J by 0 bases. CDR1 and CDR2 from the germline V gene are LNHDA and SQIVND (reference sequence). CDR3 length: 14 residues. As DNA, the CDR3 is TGTGCCAGTAGTAGCGGGGGGCCCTCCTACGAGCAGTACTTC. Amino acid sequence: CASSSGGPSYEQYF.

This chain uses TRBV28 with TRBJ2-1; D remains unclear. Germline lookup yields CDR1 MDHEN and CDR2 SYDVKM. V was pared by 1 base and J by 4 bases, with 14 bases between. The CDR3 has 16 amino acids. CDR3 in amino acids: CASSLLRIMGYNEQFF. CDR3 DNA: TGTGCCAGCAGTTTATTACGGATTATGGGATACAATGAGCAGTTCTTC.

This clonotype was seen a handful of times. The chain joins TRBV20-1 to TRBJ1-1; TRBD1 might be the D (5 bases). V lost 3 bases and J lost 0, with 11 bases in between. The CDR3 loop spans 14 amino acids. Germline V gene sequence: CDR1 DFQATT, CDR2 SNEGSKA (reference sequence). The chain's CDR3 is CSARGQPMNTEAFF. The CDR3 bases are TGCAGTGCTAGGGGGCAGCCGATGAACACTGAAGCTTTCTTT.

This clonotype was detected many times. This chain links TRBV4-1 with TRBJ2-2; D might be TRBD1 or TRBD2, each matching 5 bases. Germline CDR1 and CDR2: MGHRA and YSYEKL. The CDR3 is 16 amino acids. V was pared by 8 bases and J by 6 bases, with 22 bases between. CDR3 region: CASAPTGAGFPGELFF. DNA of the CDR3: TGCGCCAGCGCACCGACCGGGGCAGGGTTCCCCGGGGAGCTGTTTTTT.

The V and J genes are TRBV7-8 and TRBJ2-7; TRBD1 agrees at 10 bases. Germline V gene sequence: CDR1 SGHVS, CDR2 FQNEAQ. The V gene end was trimmed by 5 bases and the J gene end by 3 bases; junction bases not matched to a gene: 7. CDR3 length: 15 residues. The CDR3 region is CASSPGQGGIYEQYF. CDR3 nucleotides: TGTGCCAGCAGCCCAGGACAGGGGGGGATCTACGAGCAGTACTTC.

The sample holds many counts of this clonotype. The V and J genes are TRBV20-1 and TRBJ2-1, with D perhaps matching TRBD2 (6 bases). Trimming took 3 bases from V and 4 from J, leaving 16 bases between them. Germline CDR1 reads DFQATT; CDR2 reads SNEGSKA (reference sequence). The CDR3 covers 15 residues. The CDR3 region is CSARLEGSAYNEQFF. Written as DNA, the CDR3 is TGCAGTGCTAGGTTGGAGGGGTCGGCGTACAATGAGCAGTTCTTC.

The genes are TRBV29-1 and TRBJ1-2, with unresolved D. Germline CDR1 reads SQVTM; CDR2 reads ANQGSEA. Trimming took off 7 bases at V and 7 bases at J, with 22 bases between the two ends. The CDR3 length is 14 residues. The CDR3 sequence: CSAVPLDLSGGYTF. DNA for the CDR3: TGCAGCGCTGTCCCGCTCGACCTGAGTGGTGGCTACACCTTC.

This rearrangement joins TRBV25-1 to TRBJ2-1; D is uncertain. The V and J ends lost 4 bases and 3 bases respectively, with 7 bases between them. Germline lookup yields CDR1 MGHDK and CDR2 SYGVNS. The CDR3 runs to 13 residues. The CDR3 coding sequence is TGTGCCAGCAGTGGGGCTGGCTACAATGAGCAGTTCTTC. It encodes CASSGAGYNEQFF. Variable domain in full (rest from reference TRBV25-1 and TRBJ2-1): EADIYQTPRYLVIGTGKKITLECSQTMGHDKMYWYQQDPGMELHLIHYSYGVNSTEKGDLSSESTVSRIRTEHFPLTLESARPSHTSQYLCASSGAGYNEQFFGPGTRLTVL.

This clonotype has only one observation. V usage is TRBV2 and J usage is TRBJ2-2; TRBD1 matches 8 bases. CDR3 size: 18 residues. Germline assignment: CDR1 SNHLY and CDR2 FYNNEI. The V segment lost 5 bases and the J segment 0 bases; nucleotides outside the gene matches: 11. CDR3 residues: CASSWERTGGANTGELFF. Here the CDR3 DNA reads TGTGCCAGCAGTTGGGAAAGAACAGGGGGAGCGAACACCGGGGAGCTGTTTTTT.

This clonotype was observed a handful of times. The chain employs TRBV15 and TRBJ1-2; D is unresolved. CDR1 and CDR2 from the germline V gene are LNHNV and YYDKDF (reference sequence). CDR3 length equals 11 residues. Trimming pared 8 bases from V and 4 bases from J, leaving 8 bases between. In DNA, the CDR3 is TGTGCCACCGGGGATAGCTATGGCTACACCTTC. This sequence encodes CATGDSYGYTF.